This T cell receptor beta chain was found in a study of T cells after yellow fever vaccination. Whole-study results and caveats: Detected again after the booster were most primary-vaccination clones, at about 96% CD4 and 88% CD8. Weaker, the secondary response peaked sooner, at day 5 versus 15.

In this sample, this clonotype turned up many times. The antigen remains unidentified. The length of the CDR3 is 13 residues. The germline V gene encodes CDR1 SGDLS and CDR2 YYNGEE. Between the trimmed V and J ends, which lost 4 bases and 5 bases, there was a span of 12 bases. MiXCR, applied by TCRdb to the 5' RACE reads, yields one record per CDR3 protein. The sample contains under 80,000 distinct CDR3 sequences, 7.4% of which appear only once. Sequencing used CD8+ T cells sorted from PBMCs, obtained 15 days after the yellow fever booster vaccination. V is TRBV9 and J is TRBJ2-5, with D possibly matching TRBD1 (7 bases). The origin of this receptor is a man aged 30-40 years who received the YFV17D yellow fever vaccine. The CDR3 spells CASSSGGMETQYF. CDR3 sequence (DNA): TGTGCCAGCAGCTCAGGGGGGATGGAGACCCAGTACTTC. Complete variable domain (other parts from reference TRBV9 and TRBJ2-5): DSGVTQTPKHLITATGQRVTLRCSPRSGDLSVYWYQQSLDQGLQFLIQYYNGEERAKGNILERFSAQQFPDLHSELNLSSLELGDSALYFCASSSGGMETQYFGPGTRLLVL.